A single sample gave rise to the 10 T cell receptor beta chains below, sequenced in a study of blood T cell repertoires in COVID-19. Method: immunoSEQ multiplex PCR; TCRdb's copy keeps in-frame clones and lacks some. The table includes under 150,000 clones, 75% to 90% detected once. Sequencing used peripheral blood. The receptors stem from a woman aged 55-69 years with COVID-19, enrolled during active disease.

CDR3 protein: CASRPSGRYGYTF. The CDR3 nucleotides read TGTGCCAGCAGACCCAGCGGACGCTATGGCTACACCTTC. This sequence joins TRBV11-3 and TRBJ1-2; D is ambiguous. Germline CDR1 and CDR2: SGHNT and YENEEA. The CDR3 extends over 13 amino acids. The V and J ends lost 6 bases and 4 bases respectively, with 12 bases between them.

CDR3 bases: TGTGCCAGCAGCTTGACAGGGCTAGCGGGGGCCCCTGGCACAGATACGCAGTATTTT. As protein: CASSLTGLAGAPGTDTQYF. The chain has TRBV5-6 and TRBJ2-3; 10 nucleotides align to TRBD2. This CDR3 has 19 amino acids. Germline CDR1 is SGHDT and CDR2 is YYEEEE. The junction had 12 bases not matched to a gene; V was cut back by 1 base and J by 1 base.

The CDR3 protein is CASSPKPRWGQGAPDTQYF. In DNA form, the CDR3 reads TGTGCCAGCAGCCCAAAGCCCCGTTGGGGACAGGGGGCCCCAGATACGCAGTATTTT. This chain connects TRBV7-3 to TRBJ2-3, with 12 positions matching TRBD1. This CDR3 has 19 residues. V shed 5 bases, J shed 4 bases, and the junction held 16 bases outside the gene matches. Germline V gene sequence: CDR1 SGHTA, CDR2 FQGTGA.

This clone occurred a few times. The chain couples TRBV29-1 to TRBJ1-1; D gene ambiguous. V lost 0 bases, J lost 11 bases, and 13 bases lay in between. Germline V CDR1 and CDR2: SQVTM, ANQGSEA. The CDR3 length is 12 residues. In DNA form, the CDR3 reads TGCAGCGTTGAAGATCCTCGGTCCGGGGCTTTCTTT. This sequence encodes CSVEDPRSGAFF.

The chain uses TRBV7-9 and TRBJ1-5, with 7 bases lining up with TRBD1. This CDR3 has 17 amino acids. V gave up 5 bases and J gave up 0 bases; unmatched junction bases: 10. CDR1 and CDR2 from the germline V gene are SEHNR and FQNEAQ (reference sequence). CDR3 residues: CASSPGTATYSNQPQHF. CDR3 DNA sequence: TGTGCCAGCAGCCCAGGGACAGCGACTTATAGCAATCAGCCCCAGCATTTT.

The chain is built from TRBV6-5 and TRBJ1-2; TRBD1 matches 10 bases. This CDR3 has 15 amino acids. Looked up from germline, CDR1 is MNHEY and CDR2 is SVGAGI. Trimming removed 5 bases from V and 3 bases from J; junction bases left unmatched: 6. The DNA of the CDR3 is TGTGCCAGCAGTCAGGGACAGGGGCCGTACTATGGCTACACCTTC. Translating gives CASSQGQGPYYGYTF.

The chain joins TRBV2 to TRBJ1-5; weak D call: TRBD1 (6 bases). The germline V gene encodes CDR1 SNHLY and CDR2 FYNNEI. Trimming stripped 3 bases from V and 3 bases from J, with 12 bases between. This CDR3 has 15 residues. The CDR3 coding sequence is TGTGCCAGCAGTGAGGACAGCCTTTACAATCAGCCCCAGCATTTT. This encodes CASSEDSLYNQPQHF.

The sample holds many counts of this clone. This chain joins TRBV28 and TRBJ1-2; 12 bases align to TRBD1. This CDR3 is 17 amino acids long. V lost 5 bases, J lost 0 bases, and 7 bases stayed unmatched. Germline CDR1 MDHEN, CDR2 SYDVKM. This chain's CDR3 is CASSPAGQGAPNYGYTF. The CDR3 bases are TGTGCCAGCAGTCCTGCGGGACAGGGGGCCCCTAACTATGGCTACACCTTC.

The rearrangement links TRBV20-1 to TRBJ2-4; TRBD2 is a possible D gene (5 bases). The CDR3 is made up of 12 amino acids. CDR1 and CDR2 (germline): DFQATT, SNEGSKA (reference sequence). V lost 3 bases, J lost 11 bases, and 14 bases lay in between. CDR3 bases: TGCAGTGCTAGTGACCTAATTAGCGTTCAGTACTTC. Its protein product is CSASDLISVQYF.

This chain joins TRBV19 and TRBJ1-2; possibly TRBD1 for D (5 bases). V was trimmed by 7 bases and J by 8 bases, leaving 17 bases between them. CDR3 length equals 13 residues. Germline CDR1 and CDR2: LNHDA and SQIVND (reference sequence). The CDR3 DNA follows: TGTGCCAGTACTTCTGGGAGGGGAGAGGGCTACACCTTC. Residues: CASTSGRGEGYTF.